The 26 T cell receptor beta chains below were found in one sample sequenced in a study of blood T cell repertoires in COVID-19. Libraries were prepared by immunoSEQ multiplex PCR; TCRdb keeps only in-frame clonotypes and omits some of them. The data show around 140,000 clones, with 85% to 90% seen just once and approximately 6.2% held by the top ten. Sequencing input: peripheral blood. The receptors come from a man older than 75 with acute or convalescent COVID-19.

This sequence joins TRBV18 and TRBJ2-2, with a weak D call TRBD1 (7 bases). Germline V gene data show CDR1 as KGHSH and CDR2 as LQKENI. Trimming took 6 bases from V and 7 from J, leaving 18 bases between them. This CDR3 is 15 amino acids long. Here the CDR3 DNA reads TGTGCCAGCTCGGCGGGACAGTTCGGTGTCGGGGAGCTGTTTTTT. It specifies CASSAGQFGVGELFF. Variable domain in full (rest from reference TRBV18 and TRBJ2-2): NAGVMQNPRHLVRRRGQEARLRCSPMKGHSHVYWYRQLPEEGLKFMVYLQKENIIDESGMPKERFSAEFPKEGPSILRIQQVVRGDSAAYFCASSAGQFGVGELFFGEGSRLTVL.

The chain couples TRBV27 to TRBJ2-1; 7 bases fit TRBD2. The CDR3 is 14 amino acids. Germline trimming cut 6 bases from V and 4 bases from J; bases unmatched to any gene: 6. Germline assignment: CDR1 MNHEY and CDR2 SMNVEV (reference sequence). The CDR3 loop reads CASRERGFYNEQFF. The CDR3 DNA reads as TGTGCCAGCAGGGAGCGGGGCTTTTACAATGAGCAGTTCTTC.

This clone was detected only a few times. This sequence joins TRBV5-1 and TRBJ2-7; 12 bases match TRBD1. V lost 2 bases and J lost 6; bases outside the gene matches: 12. Germline CDR1 and CDR2: SGHRS and YFSETQ. The CDR3 spans 17 residues. CDR3 coding DNA: TGCGCCAGCAGCTTTGAGACCGGGACAGGGGGCTCATCCGAGCAGTACTTC. Residues: CASSFETGTGGSSEQYF.

J is TRBJ2-7 and V is TRBV6-6; TRBD1 aligns across 8 bases. Germline V CDR1 and CDR2: MNHNY, SVGAGI (reference sequence). Trimming removed 5 bases from V and 6 bases from J; junction bases left unmatched: 9. The CDR3 length is 14 residues. The CDR3 region is CASSAQGGSGEQYF. The CDR3 nucleotides are TGTGCCAGCAGTGCACAGGGGGGATCTGGCGAGCAGTACTTC.

The chain recombines TRBV6-5 with TRBJ1-1, with D uncertain. The CDR3 length is 14 residues. V lost 6 bases and J 1 base, leaving 12 bases between the germline ends. CDR1 MNHEY and CDR2 SVGAGI come from the germline V gene. CDR3 coding DNA: TGTGCCAGCAGAGGCATGGGAGGGAACACTGAAGCTTTCTTT. Protein sequence: CASRGMGGNTEAFF.

This sequence joins TRBV10-1 and TRBJ2-1; tentatively, D is TRBD2 (6 bases). Germline assignment: CDR1 WNHNN and CDR2 SYGVQD (reference sequence). This CDR3 comprises 17 residues. The ends were cut back, 5 bases at V and 0 bases at J, with 17 bases in the middle. The CDR3 bases are TGCGCCAGCAGTCCACGACTAGGACCGAGCTCCTACAATGAGCAGTTCTTC. Amino acids: CASSPRLGPSSYNEQFF.

The J gene is TRBJ2-7, the V gene TRBV5-1; 7 bases match TRBD2. Germline lookup yields CDR1 SGHRS and CDR2 YFSETQ. There are 13 residues in the CDR3. The junction had 3 bases not matched to a gene; V was cut back by 1 base and J by 5 bases. CDR3 in DNA: TGCGCCAGCAGCTTGATGGCGGGAGACGAGCAGTACTTC. Protein sequence: CASSLMAGDEQYF.

This clone was seen only once. The gene calls are TRBV21-1 and TRBJ1-1. TRBV21-1 is a documented pseudogene. The CDR3 covers 14 residues. CDR3 sequence (DNA): TGTGCCAGCAGCAATAGAGGCGGAGCAACTGAAGCTTTCTTT. It yields the protein CASSNRGGATEAFF.

The chain combines TRBV29-1 with TRBJ2-7; 13 bases align to TRBD2. This CDR3 has 15 residues. The V segment lost 4 bases and the J segment 4 bases; nucleotides outside the gene matches: 7. Per germline, CDR1 SQVTM and CDR2 ANQGSEA. The CDR3 DNA reads as TGCAGCGTTGCCCCACTAGCGGGAGGGCTATACGAGCAGTACTTC. This codes for CSVAPLAGGLYEQYF.

This clone has a single count. V gene TRBV5-1 combines with J gene TRBJ1-4; D is possibly TRBD1 (5 bases). The CDR3 runs 14 residues. From germline, CDR1 is SGHRS and CDR2 YFSETQ. Trimming cost V 2 bases and J 6 bases, with 11 bases left between them. The CDR3 sequence: CASSFFGGDEKLFF. The CDR3 DNA reads as TGCGCCAGCAGCTTTTTCGGGGGGGATGAAAAACTGTTTTTT.

This rearrangement joins TRBV5-1 to TRBJ1-1, with TRBD1 as a possible D gene (5 bases). Trimming cost V 4 bases and J 7 bases, with 11 bases left between them. The CDR3 has 12 amino acids. From germline, CDR1 is SGHRS and CDR2 YFSETQ. CDR3 region: CASSLTQGEAFF. The CDR3, as DNA: TGCGCCAGCAGCCTTACTCAGGGTGAAGCTTTCTTT.

The chain couples TRBV2 to TRBJ2-2; D not certain. Germline CDR1 reads SNHLY; CDR2 reads FYNNEI. The CDR3 has 14 residues. V lost 5 bases, J lost 0 bases, and 7 bases lay in between. The CDR3 protein is CASSYRANTGELFF. The CDR3 nucleotides read TGTGCCAGCAGTTATCGGGCGAACACCGGGGAGCTGTTTTTT.

This clone was seen a single time. This sequence joins TRBV11-2 and TRBJ2-5; 8 bases are a match to TRBD2. Trimming removed 5 bases from V and 4 bases from J; junction bases left unmatched: 15. This CDR3 region has 17 residues. CDR1 and CDR2 (germline): SGHAT, FQNNGV. CDR3 nucleotides: TGTGCCAGCAGCGGTGGGGCCGGAGCGGGAGTTGGAGAGACCCAGTACTTC. Translation gives CASSGGAGAGVGETQYF.

This chain links TRBV5-1 with TRBJ2-1; TRBD2 agrees at 11 bases. V lost 0 bases to trimming and J lost 6 bases; unmatched junction nucleotides: 5. The CDR3 totals 16 residues. Germline values: CDR1 SGHRS, CDR2 YFSETQ. CDR3 DNA: TGCGCCAGCAGCTTGGATGGGACTAGCGGAGGCAATGAGCAGTTCTTC. This encodes CASSLDGTSGGNEQFF.

In its sample, this clone was seen once. The V gene is TRBV19, the J gene TRBJ2-3; TRBD2 agrees at 8 bases. Trimming cost V 4 bases and J 3 bases; bases outside gene matches: 6. The CDR3 runs 15 residues. Germline V gives CDR1 LNHDA, CDR2 SQIVND (reference sequence). In DNA form, the CDR3 reads TGTGCCAGTAGTACGGGGGGGACCCTTACAGATACGCAGTATTTT. Translation: CASSTGGTLTDTQYF.

The V gene is TRBV4-2, the J gene TRBJ1-4; tentative D call: TRBD1 (5 bases). The V gene's germline CDR1 is LGHNA and CDR2 YNFKEQ. The CDR3 is made up of 17 amino acids. Trimming removed 1 base from V and 5 bases from J, with 17 bases in between. The CDR3 DNA sequence: TGTGCCAGCAGCCAAGGACGTAGCGGGGGGTGGAATGAAAAACTGTTTTTT. Its translation: CASSQGRSGGWNEKLFF.

The gene calls are TRBV7-2 and TRBJ2-1, with 11 bases matching TRBD2. CDR1 SGHTA and CDR2 FQGNSA come from the germline V gene. The junction had 11 bases not matched to a gene; V was cut back by 5 bases and J by 8 bases. The CDR3 totals 16 residues. The CDR3 nucleotides are TGTGCCAGCAGCCTGATTAGCGGGAGGGCCGTGGATGAGCAGTTCTTC. Protein sequence: CASSLISGRAVDEQFF.

V usage is TRBV6-1 and J usage is TRBJ2-7; D might be TRBD2 (6 bases). Trimming removed 2 bases at V and 7 bases at J, with 15 bases between. Germline assignment: CDR1 MNHNS and CDR2 SASEGT. This CDR3 is 14 amino acids long. CDR3 nucleotides: TGTGCCAGCAGTGAAAGAGTGGCCCGGGGGGAGCAGTACTTC. This translates into CASSERVARGEQYF.

This rearrangement joins TRBV21-1 to TRBJ2-7; the table names TRBD2, a call not compared with the DNA. TRBV21-1 is a recognized pseudogene. CDR3 length: 13 residues. In DNA form, the CDR3 reads TGTGCCAGCATTTGGTCGGGGAACTACGAGCAGTACTTC. As protein: CASIWSGNYEQYF.

The genes are TRBV27 and TRBJ2-7, with D hard to call. There are 15 residues in the CDR3. The V gene lost 5 bases and the J gene lost 3 bases, with 17 bases spanning the gap. Germline CDR1 is MNHEY and CDR2 is SMNVEV (reference sequence). CDR3 nucleotides: TGTGCCAGCAGTACCCTCGGGTCTACTAACTACGAGCAGTACTTC. Encoded protein: CASSTLGSTNYEQYF.

V and J are TRBV7-2 and TRBJ2-7; D is perhaps TRBD2 (5 bases). Per the germline V gene, CDR1 is SGHTA and CDR2 is FQGNSA. V lost 3 bases, J lost 4 bases, and 10 bases lay in between. The CDR3 totals 13 residues. The CDR3 region has the DNA TGTGCCAGCAGCTTCGGGGTGAGGTACGAGCAGTACTTC. It codes for CASSFGVRYEQYF.

The chain couples TRBV5-1 to TRBJ1-2, with D perhaps TRBD1 (5 bases). V lost 7 bases and J 3 bases, leaving 19 bases between the germline ends. From germline, CDR1 is SGHRS and CDR2 YFSETQ. The CDR3 consists of 15 residues. The CDR3 loop reads CASFPADSAHYGYTF. CDR3 sequence (DNA): TGCGCCAGCTTTCCCGCTGACAGCGCCCACTATGGCTACACCTTC.

The chain has TRBV27 and TRBJ1-6, with TRBD1 as a possible D gene (6 bases). From germline, CDR1 is MNHEY and CDR2 SMNVEV (reference sequence). V lost 5 bases and J 7 bases, leaving 15 bases between the germline ends. The CDR3 covers 15 residues. The DNA for the CDR3 is TGTGCCAGCAGTGCCTGGACAGTACGAAATTCACCCCTCCACTTT. It is translated as CASSAWTVRNSPLHF.

This clone was picked up a small number of times. V is TRBV7-8 and J is TRBJ1-1, with D possibly being TRBD1 (6 bases). Germline CDR1 and CDR2: SGHVS and FQNEAQ. The CDR3 contains 13 residues. Trimming shortened V by 10 bases and J by 3 bases, and 15 bases separated the two germline ends. For the CDR3, the DNA is TGTGCCACCTTAACAGGGTGGGACACTGAAGCTTTCTTT. Residues: CATLTGWDTEAFF.

This rearrangement joins TRBV12-5 to TRBJ2-5; perhaps TRBD1 as D (5 bases). The V end lost 1 base, the J end lost 5 bases, and 14 bases lay between the germline ends. Germline V gene data show CDR1 as LGHNT and CDR2 as FRNRAP. The CDR3 covers 15 residues. The CDR3, as DNA: TGTGCTAGTGGTTTGGGGACATCAAAGGGGGAGACCCAGTACTTC. Encoded protein: CASGLGTSKGETQYF. Full variable domain (remainder filled in from reference TRBV12-5 and TRBJ2-5): DARVTQTPRHKVTEMGQEVTMRCQPILGHNTVFWYRQTMMQGLELLAYFRNRAPLDDSGMPKDRFSAEMPDATLATLKIQPSEPRDSAVYFCASGLGTSKGETQYFGPGTRLLVL.

The chain employs TRBV24-1 and TRBJ2-2; maybe TRBD1 (5 bases). The CDR3 runs 12 residues. Germline V gene lookup returns CDR1 KGHDR and CDR2 SFDVKD. Trimming left V 7 bases short and J 7 bases short, with 9 bases between. The CDR3 DNA is TGTGCCACCAGGGACATGGTCGGGGAGCTGTTTTTT. Its translation is CATRDMVGELFF.